These 4 T cell receptor beta chains were all obtained from the same sample, sequenced in a study of PD-L1 blockade in urothelial cancer. Assay: immunoSEQ multiplex PCR; the TCRdb copy retains only in-frame clones and omits some. Altogether about 86,000 clones are present, around 85% being singletons, with the ten largest covering 13% to 15%. Time point noted: pretreatment peripheral blood. This material consisted of PBMCs, taken around atezolizumab (anti-PD-L1) treatment. Receptors were obtained from a man in his sixties with urothelial cancer.

V usage is TRBV6-1 and J usage is TRBJ1-2; 7 bases agree with TRBD1. This CDR3 is 13 amino acids long. The V gene's germline CDR1 is MNHNS and CDR2 SASEGT. The J segment lost 8 bases and the V segment lost 1 base, leaving 4 bases of the junction unmatched. CDR3 sequence reads: CASSEGGGRGYTF. In DNA, the CDR3 is TGTGCCAGCAGTGAAGGAGGGGGCAGGGGCTACACCTTC.

Only a few counts were recorded for this clone. The chain uses TRBV4-2 and TRBJ2-3; 9 bases align to TRBD2. Germline CDR1 is LGHNA and CDR2 is YNFKEQ. CDR3 length: 16 residues. Unmatched junction bases numbered 7, after V lost 5 bases and J lost 1 base. CDR3 loop: CASSLGGGGGTDTQYF. CDR3 DNA: TGTGCCAGCAGCTTGGGCGGCGGGGGGGGCACAGATACGCAGTATTTT.

In nucleotides, the CDR3 is TGTGCCAGCACCACCCGGGGGAGCGGGAGCCACGAGCAGTACTTC. This encodes CASTTRGSGSHEQYF. The rearrangement links TRBV6-5 to TRBJ2-7, with TRBD2 matching over 8 bases. The germline V gene has CDR1 MNHEY and CDR2 SVGAGI. J lost 5 bases, V lost 7 bases, and 13 bases had no gene match. The CDR3 contains 15 residues.

The chain carries TRBV9 and TRBJ2-2; D unresolved. V dropped 4 bases and J dropped 6 bases, with 13 bases sitting between them. The CDR3 extends over 14 amino acids. The germline V gene encodes CDR1 SGDLS and CDR2 YYNGEE. CDR3 amino acids: CASSSQYPAGELFF. CDR3 nucleotide sequence: TGTGCCAGCAGCTCCCAATATCCAGCCGGGGAGCTGTTTTTT. The entire variable domain, with the rest obtained from reference TRBV9 and TRBJ2-2, is as follows: DSGVTQTPKHLITATGQRVTLRCSPRSGDLSVYWYQQSLDQGLQFLIQYYNGEERAKGNILERFSAQQFPDLHSELNLSSLELGDSALYFCASSSQYPAGELFFGEGSRLTVL.